This is a list of T cell receptor beta chains from one sample in a study of chronic HIV infection and antiretroviral therapy. TCRdb fed the 5' RACE reads into MiXCR, producing one record per CDR3 protein. The sample records about 48,000 distinct CDR3 sequences, about a fifth being singletons. The sequenced sample was peripheral blood. The receptors shown here come from an adult who had HIV and had not received antiretroviral therapy, or was an uninfected healthy control (not recorded which). CDR3s include the opening cysteine and the closing phenylalanine or tryptophan. D genes are given only for firm matches. Some rows mark clone size as missing; the rest say once, few, many or name a class of expanded clone.

j_gene: TRBJ1-4; v_gene: TRBV20-1; abundance: few; d_gene: NA; len: 13; CDR3nt: TGCAGTGCTAATTCTGGGGGGGTAGGAAAACTGTTTTTT; CDR3aa: CSANSGGVGKLFF
j_gene: TRBJ2-7; v_gene: TRBV29-1; abundance: NA; d_gene: NA; len: 14; CDR3nt: TGCAGCGTTGGAGGTTCTGTCGGACCCTACGAGCAGTACTTC; CDR3aa: CSVGGSVGPYEQYF
j_gene: TRBJ2-1; v_gene: TRBV27; abundance: NA; d_gene: NA; len: 17; CDR3nt: TGTGCCAGCAGTTTATCTACACAGGGATTTGGGAAGAATGAGCAGTTCTTC; CDR3aa: CASSLSTQGFGKNEQFF
j_gene: TRBJ2-1; v_gene: TRBV24-1; abundance: few; d_gene: TRBD2; len: 17; CDR3nt: TGTGCCACCAGTGCCACGGGACTAGCGGGAGGTTACAATGAGCAGTTCTTC; CDR3aa: CATSATGLAGGYNEQFF
j_gene: TRBJ1-2; v_gene: TRBV20-1; abundance: NA; d_gene: NA; len: 13; CDR3nt: TGCAGTGCTGAGGCGGGGGATCGGGATGGCTACACCTTC; CDR3aa: CSAEAGDRDGYTF
j_gene: TRBJ1-4; v_gene: TRBV7-8; abundance: NA; d_gene: NA; len: 19; CDR3nt: TGTGCCAGCAGCTTAGGATCTGGGACGGGCGTTTCTCGAGATGAAAAACTGTTTTTT; CDR3aa: CASSLGSGTGVSRDEKLFF
j_gene: TRBJ2-1; v_gene: TRBV3-1; abundance: NA; d_gene: TRBD2; len: 15; CDR3nt: TGTGCCAGCAGCCAAGAATCTAGCGGTTACAATGAGCAGTTCTTC; CDR3aa: CASSQESSGYNEQFF
j_gene: TRBJ2-1; v_gene: TRBV12-3/TRBV12-4; abundance: NA; d_gene: TRBD1; len: 15; CDR3nt: TGTGCCAGCAGTCTCGAGGGGGCGGCGAAATCTGAGCAGTTCTTC; CDR3aa: CASSLEGAAKSEQFF
j_gene: TRBJ1-2; v_gene: TRBV29-1; abundance: NA; d_gene: NA; len: 12; CDR3nt: TGCAGCGTTGGTAATCCTAACTATGGCTACACCTTC; CDR3aa: CSVGNPNYGYTF
j_gene: TRBJ1-2; v_gene: TRBV27; abundance: NA; d_gene: TRBD1; len: 13; CDR3nt: TGTGCCAGCAAAAAGGGGGCGTACTATGGCTACACCTTC; CDR3aa: CASKKGAYYGYTF
j_gene: TRBJ2-5; v_gene: TRBV5-1; abundance: NA; d_gene: NA; len: 12; CDR3nt: TGCGCCAGCAGCCCCGAGGGGGAGACCCAGTACTTC; CDR3aa: CASSPEGETQYF
j_gene: TRBJ1-5; v_gene: TRBV6-1; abundance: NA; d_gene: TRBD1; len: 14; CDR3nt: TGTGCCAGCACCTGGACAGGGGCCAATCAGCCCCAGCATTTT; CDR3aa: CASTWTGANQPQHF
j_gene: TRBJ2-5; v_gene: TRBV28; abundance: NA; d_gene: NA; len: 12; CDR3nt: TGTGCCAGCAGTACCTTCACGGAGACCCAGTACTTC; CDR3aa: CASSTFTETQYF
j_gene: TRBJ2-3; v_gene: TRBV29-1; abundance: NA; d_gene: NA; len: 12; CDR3nt: TGCAGCGTTGCTACGGGGACAGATACGCAGTATTTT; CDR3aa: CSVATGTDTQYF
j_gene: TRBJ2-1; v_gene: TRBV19; abundance: few; d_gene: TRBD1; len: 15; CDR3nt: TGTGCCAGTAGATTTCAGGAGACAGGGTTCAATGAGCAGTTCTTC; CDR3aa: CASRFQETGFNEQFF